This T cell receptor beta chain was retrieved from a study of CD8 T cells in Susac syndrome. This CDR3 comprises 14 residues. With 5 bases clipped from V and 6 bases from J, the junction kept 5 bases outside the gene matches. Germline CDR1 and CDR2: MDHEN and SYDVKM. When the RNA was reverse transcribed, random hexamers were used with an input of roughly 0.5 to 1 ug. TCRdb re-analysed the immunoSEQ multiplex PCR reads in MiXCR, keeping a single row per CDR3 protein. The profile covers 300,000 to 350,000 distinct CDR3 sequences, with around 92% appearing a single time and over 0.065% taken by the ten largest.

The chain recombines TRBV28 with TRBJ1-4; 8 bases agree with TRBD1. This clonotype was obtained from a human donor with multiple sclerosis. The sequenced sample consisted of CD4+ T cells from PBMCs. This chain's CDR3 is CASSTPTGDEKLFF. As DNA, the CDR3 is TGTGCCAGCAGTACACCGACAGGGGATGAAAAACTGTTTTTT. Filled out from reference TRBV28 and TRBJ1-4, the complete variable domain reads DVKVTQSSRYLVKRTGEKVFLECVQDMDHENMFWYRQDPGLGLRLIYFSYDVKMKEKGDIPEGYSVSREKKERFSLILESASTNQTSMYLCASSTPTGDEKLFFGSGTQLSVL.